The 4 T cell receptor beta chains in this list originate from one sample, sequenced in a study of T cell responses to AZD1222 COVID-19 vaccine. TCRdb's copy holds only in-frame clones and misses some; the assay was immunoSEQ multiplex PCR. This sample has approximately 210,000 clones, with approximately 89% found just once. The sequences come from peripheral blood, collected 28 days after the second AZD1222 dose. The receptors were gathered from an adult who received the AZD1222 COVID-19 vaccine.

The chain has TRBV6-5 and TRBJ1-4; 7 nucleotides agree with TRBD1. The trim removed 6 bases at V and 6 bases at J, leaving 7 bases unmatched. The CDR3 contains 14 residues. The germline gives CDR1 MNHEY, CDR2 SVGAGI. This chain's CDR3 is CASRRQGPYEKLFF. For the CDR3, the DNA is TGTGCCAGCAGGCGACAGGGTCCTTATGAAAAACTGTTTTTT.

The chain uses TRBV30 and TRBJ1-1; D unresolved. The CDR3 sequence is 13 residues long. Germline V lookup: CDR1 GTSNPN, CDR2 SVGIG (reference sequence). V was pared by 0 bases and J by 1 base, with 6 bases between. The CDR3 DNA reads TGTGCCTGGAGTGTACTCAAGAACACTGAAGCTTTCTTT. This sequence encodes CAWSVLKNTEAFF.

The CDR3 DNA sequence: TGTGCCAGTAACGACCCCCGCGGGCCCTACGAGCAGTACTTC. Translating it yields CASNDPRGPYEQYF. The chain links TRBV19 to TRBJ2-7, with D tentatively TRBD2 (5 bases). V lost 7 bases and J lost 2, with 15 bases in between. CDR3 length equals 14 residues. Germline CDR1 LNHDA, CDR2 SQIVND (reference sequence).

A single count supports this clone. The chain combines TRBV7-2 with TRBJ2-7, with 7 bases identical to TRBD2. J gave up 2 bases and V 1 base, and 5 bases lay outside the gene matches. The CDR3 extends over 15 amino acids. Germline V CDR1 and CDR2: SGHTA, FQGNSA. Here the CDR3 reads CASSLGAGPPYEQYF. The CDR3 nucleotides are TGTGCCAGCAGCTTAGGAGCGGGACCGCCCTACGAGCAGTACTTC.